The 6 T cell receptor beta chains reported below all come from one sample, sequenced in a study of T cell repertoires in cytomegalovirus infection. Each CDR3 protein is one row after TCRdb ran MiXCR on the reads. This table has approximately 550,000 distinct CDR3 sequences, about 15% appearing once. The sequencing input was CD8+ T cells from PBMCs. Receptors originate from a human donor in good health (CMV status not recorded). Some clones in this sample may be carry-over from other donors' samples.

A remark on this clonotype: Since the CDR3 does not end with the conserved phenylalanine or tryptophan, this likely comes from a read error. The rearrangement links TRBV28 to TRBJ2-4; unclear D gene. Trimming took 7 bases from V and 2 from J, leaving 12 bases between them. In germline, CDR1 is MDHEN, CDR2 SYDVKM. The CDR3 length is 14 residues. The DNA of the CDR3 is TGTGCCAGCACCCCTGGGGAAACCAAAAACATTCAGTACTTA. It yields the protein CASTPGETKNIQYL.

CDR3 loop: CSVSSGNLYEQYF. DNA for the CDR3: TGCAGCGTCTCAAGTGGAAATCTCTACGAGCAGTACTTC. The chain combines TRBV29-1 with TRBJ2-7; no clear D. The CDR3 contains 13 residues. V was pared by 6 bases and J by 3 bases, with 15 bases between. Per the germline V gene, CDR1 is SQVTM and CDR2 is ANQGSEA.

This clonotype was seen more than once but under ten times. The genes are TRBV29-1 and TRBJ2-7, with 8 nucleotides matching TRBD2. Germline CDR1 SQVTM, CDR2 ANQGSEA. The V and J ends lost 7 bases and 6 bases, in that order; junction bases with no gene match: 11. The CDR3 extends over 13 amino acids. CDR3 DNA sequence: TGCAGCGCCCGGACCGGGACTAGGGGCGAGCAGTACTTC. Translated, it gives CSARTGTRGEQYF.

This clonotype was counted many times. V is TRBV12-5 and J is TRBJ1-5, with D unresolved. Germline assignment: CDR1 LGHNT and CDR2 FRNRAP. CDR3 length: 14 amino acids. V lost 4 bases to trimming and J lost 3 bases, with 10 bases between them. The CDR3 reads CASGSSGYNQPQHF. CDR3 nucleotides: TGTGCTAGTGGTTCCTCGGGGTACAATCAGCCCCAGCATTTT.

This clonotype was seen repeatedly, ten times or more. The gene calls are TRBV7-9 and TRBJ1-3, with TRBD1 matching over 12 bases. V shed 4 bases, J shed 1 base, and the junction held 8 bases outside the gene matches. The CDR3 sequence is 18 residues long. Germline CDR1 and CDR2: SEHNR and FQNEAQ (reference sequence). CDR3 in DNA: TGTGCCAGCAGCTCCCCTCCGGGACAGGGGGCTTCTGGAAACACCATATATTTT. This codes for CASSSPPGQGASGNTIYF.

The gene calls are TRBV20-1 and TRBJ2-7; 9 nucleotides agree with TRBD2. The CDR3 totals 13 residues. Germline loops: CDR1 DFQATT, CDR2 SNEGSKA (reference sequence). The ends lost 6 bases at V and 5 bases at J; junction bases unmatched: 8. This CDR3 reads CSAREGQGDEQYF. The CDR3 DNA sequence: TGCAGTGCGCGGGAGGGCCAGGGGGACGAGCAGTACTTC.